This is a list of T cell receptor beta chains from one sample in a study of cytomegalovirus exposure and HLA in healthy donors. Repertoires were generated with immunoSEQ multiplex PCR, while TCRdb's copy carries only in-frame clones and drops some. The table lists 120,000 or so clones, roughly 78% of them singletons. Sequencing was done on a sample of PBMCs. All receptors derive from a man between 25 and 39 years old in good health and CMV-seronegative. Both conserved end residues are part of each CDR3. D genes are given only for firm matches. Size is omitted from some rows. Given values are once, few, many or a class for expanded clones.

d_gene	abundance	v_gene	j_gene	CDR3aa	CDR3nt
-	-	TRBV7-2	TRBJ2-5	CASSVYQETQYF	TGTGCCAGCAGCGTATACCAAGAGACCCAGTACTTC
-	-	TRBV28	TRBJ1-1	CASSFRGGNTEAFF	TGTGCCAGCAGTTTTAGGGGAGGAAACACTGAAGCTTTCTTT
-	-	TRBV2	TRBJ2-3	CASSLSRNTDTQYF	TGTGCCAGCAGCCTCTCGCGGAACACAGATACGCAGTATTTT
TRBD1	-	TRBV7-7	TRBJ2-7	CASSEGQGPYEQYF	TGTGCCAGCAGTGAGGGACAGGGCCCCTACGAGCAGTACTTC
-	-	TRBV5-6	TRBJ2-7	CASSLARSSYEQYF	TGTGCCAGCAGCTTGGCTCGGAGTTCCTACGAGCAGTACTTC
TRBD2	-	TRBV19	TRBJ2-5	CASSGTYGASGSLETQYF	TGTGCCAGTAGCGGGACCTACGGGGCTAGCGGGAGTTTAGAGACCCAGTACTTC
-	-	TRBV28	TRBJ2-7	CASSPPGVLYEQYF	TGTGCCAGCAGCCCCCCAGGGGTTCTATACGAGCAGTACTTC
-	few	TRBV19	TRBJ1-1	CASRQGRTEAFF	TGTGCCAGTAGACAGGGTAGGACTGAAGCTTTCTTT
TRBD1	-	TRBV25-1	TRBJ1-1	CASSGQGVGTEAFF	TGTGCCAGCAGTGGACAGGGGGTCGGCACTGAAGCTTTCTTT
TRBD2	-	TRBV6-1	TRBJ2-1	CASSDPGAGGPIRYNEQFF	TGTGCCAGCAGTGACCCTGGCGCGGGAGGGCCGATACGCTACAATGAGCAGTTCTTC
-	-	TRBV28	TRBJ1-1	CASSLFWGGNTEAFF	TGTGCCAGCAGTTTATTCTGGGGGGGTAACACTGAAGCTTTCTTT
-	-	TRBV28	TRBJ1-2	CASSAIRISRTVYGYTF	TGTGCCAGCAGCGCCATTCGCATTTCGAGGACAGTCTATGGCTACACCTTC
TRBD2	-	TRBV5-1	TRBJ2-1	CASSLTSGSINEQFF	TGCGCCAGCAGCTTAACTAGCGGGAGTATCAATGAGCAGTTCTTC
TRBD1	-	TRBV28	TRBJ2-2	CASSLPTGGTGELFF	TGTGCCAGCAGTTTACCTACAGGGGGTACCGGGGAGCTGTTTTTT
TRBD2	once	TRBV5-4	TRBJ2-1	CASSLALAGDDLYNEQFF	TGTGCCAGCAGCTTGGCGCTAGCGGGAGATGATCTCTACAATGAGCAGTTCTTC